Presented here are 27 T cell receptor beta chains from one specimen sequenced in a study of T cells in women clearing cervical HPV infection. The data were produced by immunoSEQ multiplex PCR, yet TCRdb's version contains in-frame clones alone and is incomplete. Its table lists tens of thousands of clones. The sample taken for sequencing was blood buffy coat. These receptors were obtained from a woman aged 18 to 75 with a cervical HPV16 infection that either progressed to CIN3+ or cleared (not recorded which).

Worth noting for this clone: The read stops 3 residues short of the end of the CDR3; the missing end is completed from the germline J gene. This chain uses TRBV10-1 with TRBJ2-2; 9 nucleotides match TRBD1. There are 17 residues in the CDR3. Germline-derived CDR1 and CDR2 are WNHNN and SYGVQD (reference sequence). J gave up 10 bases and V 3 bases, and 15 bases lay outside the gene matches. The DNA read from the CDR3 is TGCGCCAGCAGTGAAAACCCCGGACAGGGGCTACAACAGGAG. It specifies CASSENPGQGLQQE. The full CDR3 sequence reads CASSENPGQGLQQELFF.

As concerns this clone: The read finishes 3 residues shy of the CDR3 end, and the germline J gene is used to complete it. The rearrangement joins TRBV11-2 to TRBJ2-1, with D possibly matching TRBD2 (5 bases). The CDR3 has 15 residues. CDR1 and CDR2 (germline): SGHAT, FQNNGV. V gave up 5 bases and J gave up 2 bases, with 13 bases separating them. The sequenced part of the CDR3 DNA is TGTGCCAGCAGCCCCCCAGCGGACCCCTACAATGAG. It translates to CASSPPADPYNE. The entire CDR3 is CASSPPADPYNEQFF.

A remark on this clone: The CDR3 is cut off 3 residues early in the read; its end comes from the germline J gene. The chain joins TRBV20-1 to TRBJ2-7, with 14 bases identical to TRBD2. The V segment lost 6 bases and the J segment 4 bases; nucleotides outside the gene matches: 11. The CDR3 sequence is 16 residues long. CDR1 DFQATT and CDR2 SNEGSKA come from the germline V gene (reference sequence). The CDR3 DNA, read in part, is TGCAGTGCCAGGACTAGCGGGAGGTTGATAGGTTACGAG. This sequence encodes CSARTSGRLIGYE. The CDR3, in full, reads CSARTSGRLIGYEQYF.

With regard to this clone: Coverage ceases 3 residues before the CDR3 finishes, and the germline J gene fills in the end. This chain links TRBV19 with TRBJ2-7; D might be TRBD2 (6 bases). Germline CDR1 is LNHDA and CDR2 is SQIVND (reference sequence). This CDR3 spans 12 amino acids. V shed 6 bases and J shed 1 base, with 7 bases lying between them. CDR3 DNA, as far as it was read: TGTGCCAGTAGCCGGGGGTCCTACGAG. It translates to CASSRGSYE. The whole CDR3 is CASSRGSYEQYF.

With respect to this clone: The CDR3 end is not reached by the read, which stops 3 residues before it; the germline J gene fills it in. V gene TRBV7-6 combines with J gene TRBJ1-1; TRBD1 agrees at 7 bases. This CDR3 comprises 13 residues. The ends lost 7 bases at V and 4 bases at J; junction bases unmatched: 6. The V gene's germline CDR1 is SGHVS and CDR2 FNYEAQ. The sequenced CDR3 bases are TGTGCCAGCACCCCCAGGGGGATCACTGAA. Translating it yields CASTPRGITE. The complete CDR3 reads CASTPRGITEAFF.

About this clone itself: The read gets to within 3 residues of the CDR3 end, and the germline J gene fills in the rest. The chain recombines TRBV5-6 with TRBJ1-2; D unresolved. Germline CDR1 is SGHDT and CDR2 is YYEEEE. The CDR3 is 13 amino acids. Trimming took off 2 bases at V and 7 bases at J, with 12 bases between the two ends. The CDR3 sequence is CASSFQEPPGYTF. The CDR3 bases that were read are TGTGCCAGCAGCTTTCAGGAGCCTCCTGGC. Filled out from reference TRBV5-6 and TRBJ1-2, the complete variable domain reads DAGVTQSPTHLIKTRGQQVTLRCSPKSGHDTVSWYQQALGQGPQFIFQYYEEEERQRGNFPDRFSGHQFPNYSSELNVNALLLGDSALYLCASSFQEPPGYTFGSGTRLTVV.

Note on this clone: The read terminates 3 residues ahead of where the CDR3 ends, so the germline J gene completes it. The genes are TRBV7-2 and TRBJ1-5; D is unresolved. The CDR3 is 14 residues long. With 2 bases removed from V and 3 bases from J, the gap between germline ends came to 8 bases. CDR1 is SGHTA, CDR2 FQGNSA, per germline. The CDR3 DNA, read in part, is TGTGCCAGCAGCTTAAAAGGTCCCAATCAGCCC. It encodes CASSLKGPNQP. The complete CDR3 protein is CASSLKGPNQPQHF.

A note on this clone: The read ends 3 residues shy of where the CDR3 ends; the end is completed using the germline J gene. The rearrangement uses TRBV10-3 and TRBJ1-2, with D possibly TRBD1 on 6 matching bases. Germline-derived CDR1 and CDR2 are ENHRY and SYGVKD. CDR3 size: 13 residues. CDR3 sequence reads: CAISDRQVLRYTF. CDR3 DNA, as far as it was read: TGTGCCATCAGTGACAGACAGGTATTGCGC.

In the case of this clone: The read terminates 3 residues before the CDR3 end, so the remaining end is supplied by the germline J gene. This chain links TRBV11-3 with TRBJ2-3, with 9 bases that match TRBD2. Losses at the gene ends were 5 bases for V and 2 bases for J; bases not matched to a gene: 5. Germline V CDR1 and CDR2: SGHNT, YENEEA. The CDR3 contains 15 residues. The chain's CDR3 is CASSPGTSLTDTQYF. CDR3 DNA (partial): TGTGCCAGCAGCCCAGGGACTAGCCTCACAGATACG.

As regards this clone: The read finishes 3 residues shy of the CDR3 end, and the germline J gene is used to complete it. The chain is built from TRBV18 and TRBJ2-5, with 8 bases lining up with TRBD1. This CDR3 spans 15 amino acids. J gave up 6 bases and V 3 bases, and 9 bases lay outside the gene matches. Germline lookup yields CDR1 KGHSH and CDR2 LQKENI. The CDR3 spells CASSPDRGVRQTQYF. Incomplete CDR3 DNA: TGTGCCAGCTCACCCGACAGGGGTGTTCGGCAGACC. The variable domain in full, with the rest retrieved from reference TRBV18 and TRBJ2-5, is NAGVMQNPRHLVRRRGQEARLRCSPMKGHSHVYWYRQLPEEGLKFMVYLQKENIIDESGMPKERFSAEFPKEGPSILRIQQVVRGDSAAYFCASSPDRGVRQTQYFGPGTRLLVL.

With regard to this clone: The read terminates 3 residues before the CDR3 end, so the remaining end is supplied by the germline J gene. The chain links TRBV20-1 to TRBJ2-7, with 12 nucleotides matching TRBD2. This CDR3 has 14 amino acids. V shed 5 bases and J 6 bases; nucleotides not matched to a gene: 8. Germline CDR1 is DFQATT and CDR2 is SNEGSKA (reference sequence). CDR3 sequence reads: CSADQLAGGGEQYF. The CDR3 bases that were read are TGCAGTGCTGATCAACTAGCGGGGGGAGGCGAG.

In the case of this clone: Read data end 3 residues before the CDR3 end; the end is taken from the germline J gene. The chain carries TRBV30 and TRBJ2-3, with TRBD1 matching 10 bases. Trimming took 5 bases from V and 6 from J; bases not matched to a gene: 5. CDR1 is GTSNPN and CDR2 is SVGIG in the germline V gene (reference sequence). The CDR3 sequence is 13 residues long. The CDR3: CAWEGQGGDTQYF. CDR3 DNA, as far as it was read: TGTGCCTGGGAAGGACAGGGGGGCGATACG.

For this clone: The DNA ends 3 residues before the CDR3 does, and the rest of the CDR3 is filled in from the germline J gene. The V and J genes are TRBV19 and TRBJ1-5, with a possible D match to TRBD1 (5 bases). From germline, CDR1 is LNHDA and CDR2 SQIVND (reference sequence). The CDR3 consists of 16 residues. V was pared by 2 bases and J by 5 bases, with 16 bases between. Incomplete CDR3 DNA: TGTGCCAGTAGTATAAATGCCCCAGGGAGTCATCAGCCC. Translation: CASSINAPGSHQP. The CDR3 reads in full as CASSINAPGSHQPQHF.

With respect to this clone: The sequenced fragment ends 3 residues before the CDR3 boundary, so the rest is inferred from the germline J gene. This sequence joins TRBV7-2 and TRBJ1-6; D not certain. V was trimmed by 3 bases and J by 7 bases, leaving 10 bases between them. Germline V gives CDR1 SGHTA, CDR2 FQGNSA. The CDR3 length is 14 residues. Partial CDR3 DNA: TGTGCCAGCAGCTTTTCAACAGTAAATTCACCC. This gives the protein CASSFSTVNSP. The whole CDR3 protein is CASSFSTVNSPLHF. The complete variable domain, with remaining parts taken from reference TRBV7-2 and TRBJ1-6, reads GAGVSQSPSNKVTEKGKDVELRCDPISGHTALYWYRQSLGQGLEFLIYFQGNSAPDKSGLPSDRFSAERTGGSVSTLTIQRTQQEDSAVYLCASSFSTVNSPLHFGNGTRLTVT.

To note about this clone: The CDR3 end lies 3 residues beyond the end of the read and is filled in from the germline J gene. The genes are TRBV7-6 and TRBJ2-3, with TRBD2 identical over 9 bases. CDR1 SGHVS and CDR2 FNYEAQ come from the germline V gene. The CDR3 runs to 16 residues. Trimming removed 4 bases from V and 4 bases from J; junction bases left unmatched: 9. CDR3 sequence: CASSSLAGAPSDTQYF. The sequenced CDR3 bases are TGTGCCAGCAGCTCCTTAGCGGGGGCCCCCTCAGATACG.

A word on this clone: The read is 3 residues too short to cover the CDR3 end, so that end is filled in from the germline J gene. This rearrangement joins TRBV14 to TRBJ2-2; possible D gene TRBD2, 5 bases. V lost 6 bases and J lost 5, with 10 bases in between. CDR1 SGHDN and CDR2 FVKESK come from the germline V gene. CDR3 length: 13 residues. The CDR3 sequence is CASRTTGTGELFF. CDR3 bases read: TGTGCCAGCAGGACGACGGGGACCGGGGAG.

As regards this clone: The read stops 3 residues short of the end of the CDR3; the missing end is completed from the germline J gene. V gene TRBV6-2 or TRBV6-3 combines with J gene TRBJ1-5; a weak D match, TRBD1 (5 bases). The CDR3 loop spans 13 amino acids. Germline-derived CDR1 and CDR2 are MNHEY and SVGEGT. V was pared by 8 bases and J by 7 bases, with 15 bases between. The part of the CDR3 DNA that was read is TGTGCCAGCGGTTGGGGGGGGAACCAGCCC. It encodes CASGWGGNQP. The whole CDR3 sequence reads CASGWGGNQPQHF.

Note on this clone: The read finishes 3 residues shy of the CDR3 end, and the germline J gene is used to complete it. This rearrangement joins TRBV7-6 to TRBJ1-6; D call uncertain. V lost 5 bases to trimming and J lost 6 bases, with 8 bases between them. Germline loops: CDR1 SGHVS, CDR2 FNYEAQ. CDR3 length equals 13 residues. CDR3 in amino acids: CASSQIGNSPLHF. The part of the CDR3 DNA that was read is TGTGCCAGCAGCCAAATCGGTAATTCACCC. Using reference TRBV7-6 and TRBJ1-6 for the parts outside the CDR3, the full variable domain is GAGVSQSPRYKVTKRGQDVALRCDPISGHVSLYWYRQALGQGPEFLTYFNYEAQQDKSGLPNDRFSAERPEGSISTLTIQRTEQRDSAMYRCASSQIGNSPLHFGNGTRLTVT.

Turning to this clone: The read comes to an end 3 residues before the CDR3 does, leaving the germline J gene to fill in the end. The rearrangement links TRBV29-1 to TRBJ2-7, with D perhaps TRBD2 (6 bases). The ends were cut back, 6 bases at V and 3 bases at J, with 18 bases in the middle. The CDR3 sequence is 14 residues long. CDR1 is SQVTM, CDR2 ANQGSEA, per germline. The covered CDR3 bases are TGCAGCGTCCGTCGTCCGGGGGTCATCTACGAG. Amino acids: CSVRRPGVIYE. The full CDR3 protein reads CSVRRPGVIYEQYF.

The CDR3 protein is CASRTSLGGTGELFF. The DNA read from the CDR3 is TGTGCCAGTAGGACCTCACTAGGCGGCACCGGGGAG. This sequence joins TRBV19 and TRBJ2-2, with a possible D match to TRBD2 (5 bases). The read gets to within 3 residues of the CDR3 end, and the germline J gene fills in the rest. CDR1 and CDR2 from the germline V gene are LNHDA and SQIVND (reference sequence). The germline V and J ends were trimmed by 6 bases and 4 bases, with 15 bases remaining between them. CDR3 size: 15 residues.

Of note for this clone: From the germline J gene comes the end of the CDR3, since the read stops 3 residues before it. The chain recombines TRBV7-2 with TRBJ1-2; D remains unclear. CDR1 and CDR2 (germline): SGHTA, FQGNSA. The CDR3 has 16 amino acids. The CDR3 region is CASSLALSGSPYDYTF. The sequenced CDR3 bases are TGTGCCAGCAGCTTAGCGCTCAGCGGGAGCCCCTACGAC.

As concerns this clone: The CDR3 end lies 3 residues beyond the end of the read and is filled in from the germline J gene. The rearrangement uses TRBV5-6 and TRBJ1-6; D might be TRBD1 (5 bases). This CDR3 is built from 15 residues. Trimming took off 4 bases at V and 7 bases at J, with 15 bases between the two ends. The germline V gene has CDR1 SGHDT and CDR2 YYEEEE. The part of the CDR3 DNA that was read is TGTGCCAGCAGCACAGGAGGGAACCTCAATTCACCC. It yields the protein CASSTGGNLNSP. The full CDR3 protein reads CASSTGGNLNSPLHF.

As for this clone: The read ends 3 residues early relative to the CDR3; the germline J gene fills the gap. The chain employs TRBV11-2 and TRBJ2-5; maybe TRBD2 (6 bases). There are 15 residues in the CDR3. CDR1 SGHAT and CDR2 FQNNGV come from the germline V gene. Between the trimmed V and J ends, which lost 0 bases and 5 bases, there was a span of 13 bases. The sequenced part of the CDR3 DNA is TGTGCCAGCAGCTTAGATGGGCTAGCGATGGAGACC. It encodes CASSLDGLAMET. The CDR3 as a whole reads CASSLDGLAMETQYF.

Points on this clone: Read sequence stops 3 residues before the CDR3 end, and the germline J gene provides the missing end. The genes are TRBV5-1 and TRBJ2-1, with D maybe TRBD2 (6 bases). The CDR3 runs 15 residues. Germline V gives CDR1 SGHRS, CDR2 YFSETQ. Trimming stripped 7 bases from V and 1 base from J, with 15 bases between. Incomplete CDR3 DNA: TGCGCCAGCGGATTACTAGCAGTTTCCTACAATGAG. Residues: CASGLLAVSYNE. The whole CDR3 sequence reads CASGLLAVSYNEQFF.

Details on this clone: The observed sequence ends 3 residues before the CDR3 terminus, with the missing tail filled in from the germline J gene. The chain employs TRBV19 and TRBJ2-7, with TRBD2 identical over 10 bases. Germline CDR1 reads LNHDA; CDR2 reads SQIVND (reference sequence). The CDR3 totals 15 residues. With 6 bases clipped from V and 3 bases from J, the junction kept 8 bases outside the gene matches. Partial CDR3 DNA: TGTGCCAGTAGGGGTCCAGCGGGAGGGATCTACGAG. Protein sequence: CASRGPAGGIYE. The complete CDR3 sequence is CASRGPAGGIYEQYF.

Regarding this clone: The read is 3 residues too short to cover the CDR3 end, so that end is filled in from the germline J gene. The genes are TRBV5-1 and TRBJ2-4; TRBD1 matches 7 bases. V dropped 4 bases and J dropped 7; count of bases not matched to a gene: 5. This CDR3 is 13 amino acids long. CDR1 and CDR2 from the germline V gene are SGHRS and YFSETQ. The CDR3 region is CASSTGQMNIQYF. The sequenced CDR3 bases are TGCGCCAGCAGCACGGGACAGATGAACATT. Full variable domain (remainder filled in from reference TRBV5-1 and TRBJ2-4): KAGVTQTPRYLIKTRGQQVTLSCSPISGHRSVSWYQQTPGQGLQFLFEYFSETQRNKGNFPGRFSGRQFSNSRSEMNVSTLELGDSALYLCASSTGQMNIQYFGAGTRLSVL.

Comments on this clone: The CDR3 end falls 3 residues outside the read, so it is completed with the germline J gene. The chain joins TRBV5-1 to TRBJ2-1; 10 bases fit TRBD1. From germline, CDR1 is SGHRS and CDR2 YFSETQ. J lost 6 bases, V lost 3 bases, and 12 bases had no gene match. The CDR3 has 17 residues. The CDR3 DNA, read in part, is TGCGCCAGCAGCTGGTTTGGGGCCGGGACAGGGGCCAATGAG. It encodes CASSWFGAGTGANE. The full CDR3 reads CASSWFGAGTGANEQFF.